This record looks at one TCR beta chain sequence and its context. Its antigen is undetermined. The whole isolated RNA underwent reverse transcription, so sequencing captured expressed TCRB transcripts. Assay used: immunoSEQ multiplex PCR; TCRdb lists only in-frame clones, some missing. Here the sample spans 240,000 or so clones, roughly 22% being singletons. The sample belongs to a study of beta chain features in type 1 diabetes. Study-wide points: Moderate but significant shortening of TCRB CDR3s was recorded in all four CD4+ subsets from Type 1 diabetes patients.

Trimming cost V 5 bases and J 7 bases; bases outside gene matches: 6. The germline CDR1 and CDR2 sequences are LNHDA and SQIVND (reference sequence). The length of the CDR3 is 13 residues. Based on CD45RO/CCR7/CD25/CD127/CD95/CD27, CD4+ regulatory, stem cell-like memory, naive and central memory cells were sorted. The sequenced material came from naive CD4+ T cells from blood. V usage is TRBV19 and J usage is TRBJ2-5; 8 positions match TRBD2. The receptor was derived from a woman in her forties with type 1 diabetes. This chain's CDR3 is CASSSAGVGTQYF. The CDR3 nucleotides are TGTGCCAGTAGTTCAGCGGGAGTTGGGACCCAGTACTTC.